This is a list of T cell receptor beta chains from one sample in a study of cytomegalovirus exposure and HLA in healthy donors. Repertoires were generated with immunoSEQ multiplex PCR, while TCRdb's copy carries only in-frame clones and drops some. This table has more than 150,000 clones, 75% to 90% appearing once. The specimen was PBMCs. These receptors came from a woman under 30 in good health and CMV-seronegative. CDR3s include the opening cysteine and the closing phenylalanine or tryptophan. The D gene is left open where the match is weak. Size values are once, few and many counts, or a class for expanded clones, and some rows have none.

CDR3aa: CASSAGQGNEQFF; CDR3nt: TGTGCCAGCAGCGCGGGACAGGGAAATGAGCAGTTCTTC; v_gene: TRBV7-9; abundance: .; d_gene: TRBD1; j_gene: TRBJ2-1
CDR3aa: CASSANGISTDTQYF; CDR3nt: TGTGCCAGCAGCGCGAACGGGATTTCCACAGATACGCAGTATTTT; v_gene: TRBV7-3; abundance: few; d_gene: .; j_gene: TRBJ2-3
CDR3aa: CATLTGLSGYTF; CDR3nt: TGTGCCACCCTTACAGGGTTAAGTGGCTACACCTTC; v_gene: TRBV28; abundance: .; d_gene: .; j_gene: TRBJ1-2
CDR3aa: CASSFPQGGGYTF; CDR3nt: TGTGCCAGCAGTTTCCCCCAGGGTGGGGGCTACACCTTC; v_gene: TRBV27; abundance: .; d_gene: .; j_gene: TRBJ1-2
CDR3aa: CASSSTSGGVDEQFF; CDR3nt: TGTGCCAGCAGCTCGACTAGCGGGGGGGTGGATGAGCAGTTCTTC; v_gene: TRBV7-3; abundance: .; d_gene: TRBD2; j_gene: TRBJ2-1
CDR3aa: CASSRETQGTEAFF; CDR3nt: TGCGCCAGCAGCCGGGAGACACAGGGTACCGAAGCTTTCTTT; v_gene: TRBV4-1; abundance: .; d_gene: .; j_gene: TRBJ1-1
CDR3aa: CASSFLDRGLDNEQFF; CDR3nt: TGTGCCAGCAGCTTCCTGGACAGGGGTCTAGACAATGAGCAGTTCTTC; v_gene: TRBV7-8; abundance: once; d_gene: TRBD1; j_gene: TRBJ2-1
CDR3aa: CASSLGGSQPQHF; CDR3nt: TGCGCCAGCAGCTTGGGGGGCAGCCAGCCCCAGCATTTT; v_gene: TRBV5-1; abundance: .; d_gene: .; j_gene: TRBJ1-5
CDR3aa: CASSVPTSGTEAFF; CDR3nt: TGCGCCAGCAGCGTACCTACGAGCGGCACTGAAGCTTTCTTT; v_gene: TRBV5-1; abundance: .; d_gene: .; j_gene: TRBJ1-1
CDR3aa: CASSPGQGYNYGYTF; CDR3nt: TGTGCCAGCTCTCCCGGACAGGGCTACAACTATGGCTACACCTTC; v_gene: TRBV18; abundance: once; d_gene: TRBD1; j_gene: TRBJ1-2
CDR3aa: CASSQEPSGDEQFF; CDR3nt: TGTGCCAGCAGCCAAGAGCCTAGCGGTGATGAGCAGTTCTTC; v_gene: TRBV4-2; abundance: .; d_gene: TRBD2; j_gene: TRBJ2-1
CDR3aa: CASKPGQLSSPLHF; CDR3nt: TGTGCCAGCAAACCGGGACAGCTCTCCTCACCCCTCCACTTT; v_gene: TRBV6-1; abundance: .; d_gene: TRBD1; j_gene: TRBJ1-6
CDR3aa: CASNVGTSDTQYF; CDR3nt: TGTGCCAGCAATGTAGGGACATCAGATACGCAGTATTTT; v_gene: TRBV2; abundance: .; d_gene: .; j_gene: TRBJ2-3
CDR3aa: CASSYSDRAYGYTF; CDR3nt: TGTGCCAGCAGTTATTCGGACAGGGCCTATGGCTACACCTTC; v_gene: TRBV7-6; abundance: .; d_gene: TRBD1; j_gene: TRBJ1-2
CDR3aa: CASALRRDTIAKNIQYF; CDR3nt: TGTGCCAGCGCCCTCCGCCGGGACACGATAGCCAAAAACATTCAGTACTTC; v_gene: TRBV2; abundance: .; d_gene: .; j_gene: TRBJ2-4
CDR3aa: CASSYQKQYGGELFF; CDR3nt: TGTGCCAGCAGTTACCAAAAACAGTACGGTGGGGAGCTGTTTTTT; v_gene: TRBV6-5; abundance: .; d_gene: .; j_gene: TRBJ2-2
CDR3aa: CASSPGGVYEQYF; CDR3nt: TGTGCCAGCAGCCCGGGAGGAGTCTACGAGCAGTACTTC; v_gene: TRBV11-3; abundance: .; d_gene: TRBD2; j_gene: TRBJ2-7
CDR3aa: CASSLPLSDRGQGTEAFF; CDR3nt: TGTGCCAGCAGCCTCCCCCTCTCGGACAGGGGGCAGGGGACTGAAGCTTTCTTT; v_gene: TRBV7-9; abundance: .; d_gene: TRBD1; j_gene: TRBJ1-1
CDR3aa: CASSLYPSRVAGGYTF; CDR3nt: TGTGCCAGCAGTTTATATCCCTCCCGTGTCGCGGGCGGCTACACCTTC; v_gene: TRBV27; abundance: .; d_gene: .; j_gene: TRBJ1-2
CDR3aa: CASSVGQNTEAFF; CDR3nt: TGCGCCAGCAGCGTGGGACAGAACACTGAAGCTTTCTTT; v_gene: TRBV5-1; abundance: .; d_gene: .; j_gene: TRBJ1-1
CDR3aa: CASSMTGVTEAFF; CDR3nt: TGTGCCAGCAGCATGACAGGAGTCACTGAAGCTTTCTTT; v_gene: TRBV9; abundance: .; d_gene: .; j_gene: TRBJ1-1
CDR3aa: CASSQDRGSGGGEQFF; CDR3nt: TGCGCCAGCAGCCAAGATCGGGGTAGCGGGGGGGGTGAGCAGTTCTTC; v_gene: TRBV4-1; abundance: .; d_gene: TRBD2; j_gene: TRBJ2-1
CDR3aa: CASSSQGAYEQYF; CDR3nt: TGTGCCAGCAGTTCCCAGGGGGCCTACGAGCAGTACTTC; v_gene: TRBV6-6; abundance: .; d_gene: TRBD1; j_gene: TRBJ2-7
CDR3aa: CASSYSSGEANYGYTF; CDR3nt: TGTGCCAGCAGTTACTCGTCGGGGGAAGCTAACTATGGCTACACCTTC; v_gene: TRBV6-5; abundance: .; d_gene: .; j_gene: TRBJ1-2
CDR3aa: CASGILLGQGNTEAFF; CDR3nt: TGTGCTAGTGGGATACTGTTGGGACAGGGGAACACTGAAGCTTTCTTT; v_gene: TRBV12-5; abundance: once; d_gene: TRBD1; j_gene: TRBJ1-1
CDR3aa: CASTKRGYSYEQYF; CDR3nt: TGTGCCAGCACCAAGCGGGGCTACTCCTACGAGCAGTACTTC; v_gene: TRBV6-5; abundance: .; d_gene: TRBD2; j_gene: TRBJ2-7
CDR3aa: CASMESANEKLFF; CDR3nt: TGTGCCAGCATGGAGTCGGCTAATGAAAAACTGTTTTTT; v_gene: TRBV28; abundance: .; d_gene: .; j_gene: TRBJ1-4
CDR3aa: CASSPGDRGDTQYF; CDR3nt: TGTGCCAGCAGCCCAGGGGACAGGGGAGATACGCAGTATTTT; v_gene: TRBV9; abundance: .; d_gene: TRBD1; j_gene: TRBJ2-3
CDR3aa: CASSLSAGFLSCFEKLFF; CDR3nt: TGTGCCAGCAGCTTGAGTGCAGGGTTCCTTTCCTGTTTCGAAAAACTGTTTTTT; v_gene: TRBV5-7; abundance: .; d_gene: .; j_gene: TRBJ1-4
CDR3aa: CASSEGRSEQYF; CDR3nt: TGTGCCAGCAGTGAGGGGCGGAGCGAGCAGTACTTC; v_gene: TRBV6-1; abundance: .; d_gene: .; j_gene: TRBJ2-7
CDR3aa: CASSLVAGAGEQYF; CDR3nt: TGCGCCAGCAGCTTGGTGGCGGGGGCGGGGGAGCAGTACTTC; v_gene: TRBV5-1; abundance: once; d_gene: .; j_gene: TRBJ2-7
CDR3aa: CASSLLAGGSTDTQYF; CDR3nt: TGTGCCAGCAGCTTATTGGCGGGGGGGTCCACAGATACGCAGTATTTT; v_gene: TRBV7-3; abundance: once; d_gene: TRBD2; j_gene: TRBJ2-3
CDR3aa: CASRGFAGGPVETQYF; CDR3nt: TGTGCCAGCAGAGGATTTGCGGGGGGGCCGGTAGAGACCCAGTACTTC; v_gene: TRBV2; abundance: .; d_gene: TRBD2; j_gene: TRBJ2-5
CDR3aa: CASSSWGFTGTETQYF; CDR3nt: TGCGCCAGCAGCTCTTGGGGCTTTACAGGGACGGAGACCCAGTACTTC; v_gene: TRBV5-1; abundance: .; d_gene: .; j_gene: TRBJ2-5
CDR3aa: CASSTRTGGDLNTEAFF; CDR3nt: TGTGCCAGCAGCACGAGGACAGGGGGCGACCTGAACACTGAAGCTTTCTTT; v_gene: TRBV11-3; abundance: .; d_gene: TRBD1; j_gene: TRBJ1-1
CDR3aa: CAAGALGQPQHF; CDR3nt: TGTGCCGCGGGGGCCCTCGGTCAGCCCCAGCATTTT; v_gene: TRBV19; abundance: .; d_gene: .; j_gene: TRBJ1-5
CDR3aa: CASSLSRLRGNTEAFF; CDR3nt: TGTGCCAGCAGCTTATCGCGTCTGAGAGGGAACACTGAAGCTTTCTTT; v_gene: TRBV7-2; abundance: .; d_gene: .; j_gene: TRBJ1-1
CDR3aa: CASSAGAAGYTF; CDR3nt: TGCGCCAGCAGTGCGGGAGCGGCTGGCTACACCTTC; v_gene: TRBV10-1; abundance: .; d_gene: .; j_gene: TRBJ1-2
CDR3aa: CASNSPGTSGLGDTQYF; CDR3nt: TGTGCCAGCAACTCCCCCGGGACTAGCGGGTTGGGGGATACGCAGTATTTT; v_gene: TRBV28; abundance: once; d_gene: TRBD2; j_gene: TRBJ2-3
CDR3aa: CASSLERAGYTF; CDR3nt: TGCGCCAGCAGCTTGGAGAGGGCTGGCTACACCTTC; v_gene: TRBV5-1; abundance: .; d_gene: .; j_gene: TRBJ1-2
CDR3aa: CASSPAGNQPQHF; CDR3nt: TGTGCCAGCTCACCGGCAGGCAATCAGCCCCAGCATTTT; v_gene: TRBV18; abundance: .; d_gene: .; j_gene: TRBJ1-5
CDR3aa: CASSSPGSGNTIYF; CDR3nt: TGTGCCAGCAGCTCGCCGGGTTCTGGAAACACCATATATTTT; v_gene: TRBV5-6; abundance: .; d_gene: .; j_gene: TRBJ1-3
CDR3aa: CSVVDRVVVGYGYTF; CDR3nt: TGCAGCGTTGTGGACAGGGTAGTAGTGGGCTATGGCTACACCTTC; v_gene: TRBV29-1; abundance: .; d_gene: TRBD1; j_gene: TRBJ1-2
CDR3aa: CASSLGEGKLFF; CDR3nt: TGTGCCAGCTCTCTCGGGGAGGGAAAACTGTTTTTT; v_gene: TRBV28; abundance: once; d_gene: .; j_gene: TRBJ1-4
CDR3aa: CAISGLAGTYEQYF; CDR3nt: TGTGCCATCAGTGGACTAGCGGGTACCTACGAGCAGTACTTC; v_gene: TRBV10-3; abundance: .; d_gene: TRBD2; j_gene: TRBJ2-7
CDR3aa: CASIPTLGGLYNEQFF; CDR3nt: TGTGCCAGCATCCCCACGCTCGGGGGGCTTTACAATGAGCAGTTCTTC; v_gene: TRBV5-6; abundance: .; d_gene: .; j_gene: TRBJ2-1
CDR3aa: CASSTTGGTGELFF; CDR3nt: TGTGCCAGTAGTACGACAGGGGGGACCGGGGAGCTGTTTTTT; v_gene: TRBV19; abundance: .; d_gene: TRBD1; j_gene: TRBJ2-2
CDR3aa: CASSVIAGGQETQYF; CDR3nt: TGTGCCAGCAGCGTAATAGCGGGGGGCCAAGAGACCCAGTACTTC; v_gene: TRBV9; abundance: .; d_gene: TRBD2; j_gene: TRBJ2-5
CDR3aa: CASSKRGDRAGYTF; CDR3nt: TGTGCCAGCAGCAAAAGGGGGGACAGGGCTGGCTACACCTTC; v_gene: TRBV21-1; abundance: .; d_gene: .; j_gene: TRBJ1-2
CDR3aa: CASSLGGNTEAFF; CDR3nt: TGTGCCAGCAGCCTAGGGGGGAACACTGAAGCTTTCTTT; v_gene: TRBV16; abundance: .; d_gene: .; j_gene: TRBJ1-1
CDR3aa: CASSLGGGSYNEQFF; CDR3nt: TGTGCCAGCAGCTTAGGGGGGGGCTCCTACAATGAGCAGTTCTTC; v_gene: TRBV7-2; abundance: .; d_gene: TRBD2; j_gene: TRBJ2-1
CDR3aa: CASSSPGGYGYTF; CDR3nt: TGTGCCAGCAGTTCGCCAGGGGGCTATGGCTACACCTTC; v_gene: TRBV6-5; abundance: .; d_gene: TRBD1; j_gene: TRBJ1-2
CDR3aa: CASSYTGVQEKLFF; CDR3nt: TGTGCCAGCAGCTACACAGGGGTGCAGGAAAAACTGTTTTTT; v_gene: TRBV5-6; abundance: .; d_gene: TRBD1; j_gene: TRBJ1-4
CDR3aa: CASNLRASGNTIYF; CDR3nt: TGTGCCAGTAACCTCAGGGCTTCCGGAAACACCATATATTTT; v_gene: TRBV19; abundance: .; d_gene: .; j_gene: TRBJ1-3
CDR3aa: CASSQALTGGVLEQYF; CDR3nt: TGCGCCAGCAGCCAGGCTCTGACAGGGGGTGTTCTCGAGCAGTACTTC; v_gene: TRBV4-1; abundance: once; d_gene: TRBD1; j_gene: TRBJ2-7
CDR3aa: CASSKIKGHRYGYTF; CDR3nt: TGCGCCAGCAGTAAGATTAAGGGACACCGCTATGGCTACACCTTC; v_gene: TRBV10-1; abundance: .; d_gene: .; j_gene: TRBJ1-2
CDR3aa: CARDRGPMSRIGDEQFF; CDR3nt: TGTGCCAGAGACAGGGGGCCAATGTCCAGGATAGGCGATGAGCAGTTCTTC; v_gene: TRBV2; abundance: .; d_gene: TRBD1; j_gene: TRBJ2-1
CDR3aa: CAISTQGREQYF; CDR3nt: TGTGCCATCAGTACACAGGGGCGGGAGCAGTACTTC; v_gene: TRBV10-3; abundance: .; d_gene: TRBD1; j_gene: TRBJ2-7
CDR3aa: CASSPGTGPNYGYTF; CDR3nt: TGTGCCAGCAGTCCCGGGACAGGGCCCAACTATGGCTACACCTTC; v_gene: TRBV6-4; abundance: .; d_gene: TRBD1; j_gene: TRBJ1-2
CDR3aa: CASSESSVAHHPIRGIRQPQHF; CDR3nt: TGTGCCAGCAGCGAGAGCAGCGTAGCGCACCATCCGATCCGGGGGATTAGGCAGCCCCAGCATTTT; v_gene: TRBV9; abundance: .; d_gene: .; j_gene: TRBJ1-5